This T cell receptor (beta chain) was recorded in a study of CD8 T cells in ankylosing spondylitis. Study conclusions and caveats: Both synovial fluid and blood in reactive arthritis had previously been reported to carry some motif variants. Disease-associated clonotypes exhibited CD8+ identity and were relatively infrequent in peripheral blood.

It was by quantitative 5'-RACE with molecular barcodes that TCR beta libraries were made. TCRdb ran MiXCR on the 5' RACE reads and lists one entry per CDR3 protein. Found here are roughly 220,000 distinct CDR3 sequences, roughly 10% of them singletons; the top ten hold roughly a fifth. This clonotype was seen repeatedly, ten times or more. The target antigen is unknown. Trimming removed 5 bases at V and 2 bases at J, with 19 bases between. Germline CDR1 is SGHTA and CDR2 is FQGNSA. This CDR3 is 16 amino acids long. The source is a male donor with ankylosing spondylitis or in good health (not recorded which). V usage is TRBV7-2 and J usage is TRBJ2-7; the D is unclear. The sample taken for sequencing was blood, either unsorted or a sorted T cell fraction (not recorded which). The CDR3 spells CASSPDGAVMAYEQYF. DNA for the CDR3: TGTGCCAGCAGCCCTGACGGTGCAGTTATGGCCTACGAGCAGTACTTC.